This T cell receptor (beta chain) emerged from a study of regulatory T cells in long-lasting Graves disease. Overall study findings and caveats: Persistent disease was characterized by preferential usage of TRBV28, TRBJ1-2 and TRBJ2-5. Persistent-disease Graves' patients showed less TCR diversity than new cases.

Regarding this clonotype: The target antigen is unknown.

Germline assignment: CDR1 LNHDA and CDR2 SQIVND (reference sequence). The CDR3 spans 14 residues. V dropped 2 bases and J dropped 1 base, with 9 bases sitting between them. Library construction for TCR beta used iRepertoire HTBI primers and Arm-PCR of CDR3 regions. TCRdb fed the multiplex PCR reads into MiXCR, producing one record per CDR3 protein. The sample has around 450,000 distinct CDR3 sequences; under 25% are singletons. Regarding time point: persistent/refractory GD, antithyroid drugs over 5 years with positive TRAb. PBMCs were the source of the RNA used for TCR sequencing. American Thyroid Association guidelines defined Graves' disease diagnosis.

Sequenced here: peripheral blood mononuclear cells (PBMCs), sampled when the disease was refractory, from a patient treated with antithyroid drugs. The rearrangement joins TRBV19 to TRBJ2-7; D uncertain. This TCR derives from a female donor with Graves disease. The CDR3 region has the DNA TGTGCCAGTAGTATATCCGAGGATTCCTACGAGCAGTACTTC. Translating gives CASSISEDSYEQYF.